This is a list of T cell receptor beta chains from one sample in a study of blood T cell repertoires in COVID-19. Libraries were prepared by immunoSEQ multiplex PCR; TCRdb keeps only in-frame clonotypes and omits some of them. Here the sample spans over 150,000 clones, around 79% being singletons. The sample was peripheral blood. The receptors were gathered from a woman in her forties or fifties with acute or convalescent COVID-19. Each CDR3 is given with its conserved first and last residue. The D gene is left open where the match is weak. Size is omitted from some rows. Given values are once, few, many or a class for expanded clones.

clone_size j_call d_call v_call cdr3_aa cdr3_nt
- TRBJ2-7 - TRBV10-2 CASSESYEQYF TGCGCCAGCTCGGAGTCCTACGAGCAGTACTTC
once TRBJ2-7 TRBD2 TRBV9 CASSVAGGLKNEQYF TGTGCCAGCAGCGTAGCGGGAGGCCTAAAGAACGAGCAGTACTTC
few TRBJ2-3 - TRBV30 CAWRRGWTDTQYF TGTGCCTGGAGGCGGGGTTGGACAGATACGCAGTATTTT
- TRBJ2-2 TRBD1 TRBV16 CASSQLSQTGGVAGELFF TGTGCCAGCAGCCAATTATCCCAGACAGGGGGAGTTGCCGGGGAGCTGTTTTTT
once TRBJ2-2 - TRBV28 CASRPGGNTGELFF TGTGCCAGCAGGCCCGGGGGTAACACCGGGGAGCTGTTTTTT
once TRBJ2-1 - TRBV7-2 CASSPIRDGRPYNEQFF TGTGCCAGCAGCCCCATTCGAGACGGGAGACCGTACAATGAGCAGTTCTTC
- TRBJ2-2 - TRBV5-6 CASSPLTGSNTGELFF TGTGCCAGCAGCCCGCTGACAGGTTCGAACACCGGGGAGCTGTTTTTT
- TRBJ1-1 - TRBV28 CASRRSRNTEAFF TGTGCCAGCAGACGTAGCCGGAACACTGAAGCTTTCTTT
- TRBJ2-1 - TRBV27 CASSSSGFYNEQFF TGTGCCAGCAGTTCAAGCGGCTTTTACAATGAGCAGTTCTTC
- TRBJ1-1 - TRBV24-1 CATSVGQSPSLNTEAFF TGTGCCACCAGTGTCGGACAGAGCCCCTCTTTGAACACTGAAGCTTTCTTT
- TRBJ2-3 TRBD1 TRBV24-1 CATSDQGASDTQYF TGTGCCACCAGTGATCAGGGGGCATCAGATACGCAGTATTTT
- TRBJ2-7 TRBD1 TRBV6-6 CASSYSGTGANEQYF TGTGCCAGCAGTTACTCGGGGACAGGGGCGAACGAGCAGTACTTC
- TRBJ1-6 - TRBV19 CASKYQSGSPLHF TGTGCCAGTAAATACCAGTCAGGGTCACCCCTCCACTTT
- TRBJ1-1 - TRBV6-5 CASTRREGGTEAFF TGTGCCAGCACCCGCAGGGAGGGGGGCACTGAAGCTTTCTTT
- TRBJ1-5 TRBD1 TRBV6-5 CASRTGANSNQPQHF TGTGCCAGCAGGACAGGGGCTAATAGCAATCAGCCCCAGCATTTT
- TRBJ2-1 TRBD2 TRBV14 CASSRTSGSRNEQFF TGTGCCAGCAGCCGAACTAGCGGGAGCCGCAATGAGCAGTTCTTC
- TRBJ2-7 - TRBV6-5 CASRPQVTGYEQYF TGTGCCAGCAGGCCACAGGTAACGGGTTACGAGCAGTACTTC
- TRBJ1-1 - TRBV6-5 CASRSGEGRATEAFF TGTGCCAGCAGGTCCGGGGAGGGGCGAGCGACTGAAGCTTTCTTT
- TRBJ2-3 - TRBV20-1 CSARAGDTQYF TGCAGTGCTAGAGCAGGAGATACGCAGTATTTT
- TRBJ2-3 TRBD2 TRBV14 CASSPRTSVTDTQYF TGTGCCAGCAGCCCGCGGACTAGTGTCACAGATACGCAGTATTTT
- TRBJ2-2 TRBD2 TRBV5-1 CASSPLAGTGELFF TGCGCCAGCAGTCCACTAGCGGGAACCGGGGAGCTGTTTTTT
- TRBJ2-7 TRBD2 TRBV25-1 CASSGSGGSYEQYF TGTGCCAGCAGTGGGTCGGGGGGCTCCTACGAGCAGTACTTC
- TRBJ2-3 TRBD2 TRBV2 CASSSGTGTDTQYF TGTGCCAGCAGTAGCGGGACCGGCACAGATACGCAGTATTTT
- TRBJ1-1 - TRBV21-1 CASSKIRTEAFF TGTGCCAGCAGCAAAATCCGGACTGAAGCTTTCTTT
- TRBJ2-2 TRBD2 TRBV4-3 CASSQGGGSFAGELFF TGCGCCAGCAGCCAAGGGGGCGGGAGTTTCGCCGGGGAGCTGTTTTTT
- TRBJ2-7 - TRBV6-5 CASAQRGTYEQYF TGTGCCAGCGCCCAACGGGGAACCTACGAGCAGTACTTC
- TRBJ2-3 - TRBV5-1 CASSLEVGGTDTQYF TGCGCCAGCAGCTTGGAGGTCGGGGGCACAGATACGCAGTATTTT
- TRBJ2-2 TRBD2 TRBV19 CASSIRGGNTGELFF TGTGCCAGTAGTATCCGGGGGGGGAACACCGGGGAGCTGTTTTTT
- TRBJ2-1 - TRBV29-1 CSVDEGWRNEQFF TGCAGCGTTGACGAGGGATGGAGGAATGAGCAGTTCTTC
- TRBJ2-7 - TRBV19 CASSSGQNLYEQYF TGTGCCAGTAGTTCCGGACAGAACCTCTACGAGCAGTACTTC
- TRBJ2-3 TRBD2 TRBV7-2 CASSLRLAGSTDTQYF TGTGCCAGCAGCCTCCGACTAGCGGGGAGCACAGATACGCAGTATTTT
- TRBJ2-7 TRBD1 TRBV15 CATSKGQGATYEQYF TGTGCCACCAGCAAGGGGCAGGGGGCGACCTACGAGCAGTACTTC
- TRBJ2-1 TRBD1 TRBV19 CASSLRGQYNEQFF TGTGCCAGTAGTTTAAGGGGGCAATATAATGAGCAGTTCTTC
few TRBJ2-1 TRBD1 TRBV29-1 CSVEGIPGTGAPNNEQFF TGCAGCGTTGAGGGGATTCCCGGGACAGGGGCCCCTAACAATGAGCAGTTCTTC
- TRBJ1-1 - TRBV9 CASSVGGANTEAFF TGTGCCAGCAGCGTTGGTGGAGCTAACACTGAAGCTTTCTTT
- TRBJ1-2 - TRBV6-5 CASSYSGGRANYGYTF TGTGCCAGCAGTTACTCGGGGGGGCGAGCTAACTATGGCTACACCTTC
- TRBJ1-1 TRBD1 TRBV5-6 CASSHRDRGAAFF TGTGCCAGCAGTCACCGGGACAGGGGAGCCGCTTTCTTT
- TRBJ1-4 TRBD1 TRBV24-1 CATSDPAGTGNEKLFF TGTGCCACCAGTGATCCGGCCGGGACAGGGAATGAAAAACTGTTTTTT
- TRBJ1-1 TRBD1 TRBV4-1 CASSQAQGAVRTEAFF TGCGCCAGCAGCCAAGCCCAGGGGGCGGTCCGCACTGAAGCTTTCTTT
few TRBJ2-7 - TRBV13 CASSLGPVSYEQYF TGTGCCAGCAGCTTGGGCCCAGTTTCCTACGAGCAGTACTTC
few TRBJ1-5 TRBD1 TRBV27 CAAGQPSNQPQHF TGTGCCGCGGGACAGCCAAGCAATCAGCCCCAGCATTTT
- TRBJ2-5 - TRBV19 CASGSWEWQETQYF TGTGCCAGTGGAAGTTGGGAGTGGCAAGAGACCCAGTACTTC
- TRBJ2-3 - TRBV4-2 CASSQDSATQYRGDTQYF TGTGCCAGCAGCCAAGATTCGGCTACGCAATATAGAGGAGATACGCAGTATTTT